This paragraph reports one T cell receptor (beta chain). This clone came up once. Its specific antigen is unknown. No much larger clone exists at a distance of one base, and base qualities are not known. This specimen belongs to a study of technical replicates of blood from several donors (dated by TCRdb to 2017 to 2019). The library was built by means of the immunoSEQ multiplex PCR assay. The table comes from immuneACCESS by way of TCRdb, which keeps in-frame sequences with V and J called. Part of the clones is missing from these tables; in studies checked, under half for an unresolved V gene and the rest for unknown reasons. The sample table lists about 7,200 clones, 90% to 96% of them with a count of one. About 7.3% of the sample is held by the ten biggest clonotypes. The V end gives up 2 bases and the J end 0 bases, leaving 3 bases in the junction not matched to a gene. The CDR3 covers 15 residues, taking in both the cysteine and the phenylalanine. Only the CDR3 DNA is retained, 45 bases long and in frame from the first base. The germline V gene (reference sequence) specifies MNHEY as CDR1 and SMNVEV as CDR2.

This receptor chain uses TRBV27 and TRBJ1-2; the central 7 bases match TRBD1. This receptor was obtained from a human donor in good health. Input material: PBMCs. This receptor carries the CDR3 CASSLLTGTNYGYTF. The DNA sequence is as follows: TGTGCCAGCAGTTTACTGACAGGGACTAACTATGGCTACACCTTC.